One T cell receptor (beta chain) is described in this entry. No treatment of any kind had been given to any patient before thyroid surgery. The sample is drawn from a study of metastatic and nonmetastatic thyroid tumors. TCRdb re-called the PCR reads with MiXCR. There are 20,000 to 25,000 clones in the sample; 10% to 15% occur only once, and roughly 15% lies in the top ten. The clonotype originates from a female donor with papillary thyroid cancer or a benign thyroid nodule (not recorded which). Some clones in this sample may be carry-over from other donors' samples. Sequencing was carried out using blood.

CDR3 DNA sequence: TGTGCCAGCAGCTCCGGGACGTCTAACGAGCAGTACTTC. Translation gives CASSSGTSNEQYF. The rearrangement joins TRBV11-2 to TRBJ2-7, with D perhaps assigned TRBD1 or TRBD2 (5 bases each). This CDR3 contains 13 residues. Germline CDR1 is SGHAT and CDR2 is FQNNGV. The V gene lost 4 bases and the J gene lost 5 bases, with 12 bases spanning the gap.